Reported below is one TCR beta chain. Its antigen is not identified. Amplification used 60 Vbeta primers and 13 Jbeta primers. Generated by immunoSEQ multiplex PCR, the TCRdb table keeps only in-frame clones and is missing some. The data include some 62,000 clones; the top ten clones carry roughly 4.8%. Trimming stripped 4 bases from V and 5 bases from J, with 5 bases between. CDR3 length equals 11 residues. CDR1 and CDR2 from the germline V gene are MNHEY and SVGAGI. These data originate in a study of cytomegalovirus exposure and HLA in healthy donors. Study-wide context: Of some 400 genotyped donors, 70% to 85% clustered with self-reported Caucasian donors. Study findings and constraints: For presence/absence analyses, sequencing depth was assumed to be roughly uniform across donors.

The chain links TRBV6-5 to TRBJ2-5; D call uncertain. This TCR was recovered from a man aged 30-40 years in good health and CMV-seropositive. The source material was PBMCs. CDR3 region: CASSFLETQYF. The DNA of the CDR3 is TGTGCCAGCAGTTTCCTGGAGACCCAGTACTTC.